Below are 16 T cell receptor beta chains sequenced from a single sample in a study of T-cell memory formation after mild COVID-19. TCRdb reanalysed the 5' RACE reads using MiXCR and keeps one entry per CDR3 protein. The sample holds about 430,000 distinct CDR3 sequences, around 17% seen once. Sequencing used PBMCs or a T cell subset sorted from them (not recorded which). These receptor sequences come from a man aged 18 to 29 who had mild COVID-19 (a few samples of this study predate the infection). Cell type and time point are not known.

CDR3 sequence: CASDAGSGGTQYF. The CDR3 coding sequence is TGTGCCAGTGACGCTGGGTCCGGGGGGACCCAGTACTTC. This chain links TRBV19 with TRBJ2-5; maybe TRBD2 (6 bases). From germline, CDR1 is LNHDA and CDR2 SQIVND (reference sequence). The CDR3 runs to 13 residues. The ends were cut back, 8 bases at V and 7 bases at J, with 17 bases in the middle. Based on the CDR3 plus reference TRBV19 and TRBJ2-5, the full variable domain is DGGITQSPKYLFRKEGQNVTLSCEQNLNHDAMYWYRQDPGQGLRLIYYSQIVNDFQKGDIAEGYSVSREKKESFPLTVTSAQKNPTAFYLCASDAGSGGTQYFGPGTRLLVL.

This clonotype occurred many times. CDR3 residues: CSAPGGAVKNIQYF. The DNA of the CDR3 is TGCAGTGCCCCGGGGGGGGCCGTAAAAAACATTCAGTACTTC. The gene calls are TRBV20-1 and TRBJ2-4; 8 positions match TRBD2. This CDR3 contains 14 residues. The germline CDR1 and CDR2 sequences are DFQATT and SNEGSKA (reference sequence). V gave up 6 bases and J gave up 4 bases; unmatched junction bases: 8.

This clonotype was seen a single time. This chain joins TRBV3-1 and TRBJ1-2; no reliable D call. The germline V gene has CDR1 LGHDT and CDR2 YNNKEL (reference sequence). The CDR3 has 14 residues. V lost 0 bases and J 4 bases, leaving 9 bases between the germline ends. The CDR3 coding sequence is TGTGCCAGCAGCCAAGATAGGATATCCTATGGCTACACCTTC. Protein: CASSQDRISYGYTF.

This clonotype was seen a handful of times. V usage is TRBV5-1 and J usage is TRBJ1-2, with D possibly TRBD1 on 6 matching bases. CDR1 is SGHRS, CDR2 YFSETQ, per germline. Trimming removed 2 bases at V and 4 bases at J, with 9 bases between. This CDR3 is 13 amino acids long. The CDR3 sequence is CASSFGQPYGYTF. CDR3 coding DNA: TGCGCCAGCAGCTTTGGACAGCCCTATGGCTACACCTTC.

This clonotype was seen more than once but under ten times. The chain recombines TRBV4-1 with TRBJ2-2, with unresolved D. Trimming took 6 bases from V and 4 from J, leaving 6 bases between them. This CDR3 spans 12 amino acids. Germline V gives CDR1 MGHRA, CDR2 YSYEKL. CDR3 loop: CASRPFTGELFF. CDR3 nucleotide sequence: TGCGCCAGCAGACCGTTCACCGGGGAGCTGTTTTTT.

This clonotype occurred a few times. The V and J genes are TRBV7-2 and TRBJ1-2; 9 nucleotides align to TRBD1. The V gene's germline CDR1 is SGHTA and CDR2 FQGNSA. The CDR3 has 14 amino acids. J lost 4 bases, V lost 5 bases, and 5 bases had no gene match. The CDR3 DNA reads TGTGCCAGCAGCATACAGGGGGCCCCCTATGGCTACACCTTC. This sequence encodes CASSIQGAPYGYTF. Full variable domain (missing parts from reference TRBV7-2 and TRBJ1-2): GAGVSQSPSNKVTEKGKDVELRCDPISGHTALYWYRQSLGQGLEFLIYFQGNSAPDKSGLPSDRFSAERTGGSVSTLTIQRTQQEDSAVYLCASSIQGAPYGYTFGSGTRLTVV.

This clonotype has a handful of counts. This chain connects TRBV12-3 or TRBV12-4 to TRBJ2-1; the D is unclear. The CDR3 has 13 amino acids. The ends were cut back, 7 bases at V and 4 bases at J, with 11 bases in the middle. The CDR3 region has the DNA TGTGCCAGCACCATCGTCCCGTACAATGAGCAGTTCTTC. Encoded protein: CASTIVPYNEQFF.

This clonotype was seen at least ten times. This chain uses TRBV4-3 with TRBJ2-1; 11 bases align to TRBD2. This CDR3 is 17 amino acids long. Germline V gives CDR1 LGHNA, CDR2 YSLEER. J gave up 2 bases and V 2 bases, and 5 bases lay outside the gene matches. The CDR3 region is CASSQLPTSGAYNEQFF. The CDR3 bases are TGCGCCAGCAGCCAACTCCCGACTAGCGGGGCCTACAATGAGCAGTTCTTC.

This clonotype turned up a few times. The chain is built from TRBV6-5 and TRBJ2-7; 10 bases are a match to TRBD2. The ends lost 6 bases at V and 4 bases at J; junction bases unmatched: 9. CDR3 length: 15 amino acids. CDR1 and CDR2 from the germline V gene are MNHEY and SVGAGI. Written as DNA, the CDR3 is TGTGCCAGCAGCGTTAGTAGCGGGGGGATATACGAGCAGTACTTC. Encoded protein: CASSVSSGGIYEQYF.

This clonotype was seen ten or more times. This sequence joins TRBV11-2 and TRBJ2-5; 7 nucleotides line up with TRBD1. The CDR3 sequence is 14 residues long. Germline assignment: CDR1 SGHAT and CDR2 FQNNGV. With 0 bases clipped from V and 9 bases from J, the junction kept 7 bases outside the gene matches. This CDR3 reads CASSLEPTGAPQYF. The CDR3 nucleotides read TGTGCCAGCAGCTTAGAGCCTACAGGGGCTCCCCAGTACTTC.

V is TRBV5-1 and J is TRBJ1-4; D gene unclear. CDR3 length: 13 amino acids. V was cut by 4 bases and J by 5 bases, with 9 bases left in between. In germline, CDR1 is SGHRS, CDR2 YFSETQ. CDR3 loop: CASSPGANEKLFF. The CDR3, as DNA: TGCGCCAGCAGCCCGGGTGCCAATGAAAAACTGTTTTTT.

This chain joins TRBV12-3 or TRBV12-4 and TRBJ1-3; D gene uncertain. Trimming removed 6 bases from V and 2 bases from J, with 17 bases in between. This CDR3 contains 16 residues. The CDR3 loop is CASSIDTIGAGNTIYF. DNA of the CDR3: TGTGCCAGCAGCATCGATACGATCGGGGCTGGAAACACCATATATTTT.

This clonotype has a handful of counts. Here the CDR3 reads CASSSPGAGGKLFF. The CDR3 DNA is TGTGCCAGCAGTTCCCCCGGGGCCGGTGGAAAACTGTTTTTT. The chain is built from TRBV28 and TRBJ1-4; tentatively, D is TRBD1 (5 bases). Germline V gene sequence: CDR1 MDHEN, CDR2 SYDVKM. V was shortened by 4 bases and J by 10 bases, with 16 bases between the two germline ends. CDR3 length equals 14 residues.

The V gene is TRBV7-2, the J gene TRBJ1-1; D perhaps matches TRBD1 (6 bases). The CDR3 is 14 residues long. Per the germline V gene, CDR1 is SGHTA and CDR2 is FQGNSA. Between the trimmed V and J ends, which lost 3 bases and 2 bases, there was a span of 10 bases. CDR3 protein: CASSFSGTNTEAFF. The DNA of the CDR3 is TGTGCCAGCAGCTTCTCCGGGACAAACACTGAAGCTTTCTTT.

This clonotype was found a few times. This sequence joins TRBV7-2 and TRBJ2-5, with a possible D match to TRBD2 (5 bases). Germline V gene lookup returns CDR1 SGHTA and CDR2 FQGNSA. Trimming took off 5 bases at V and 3 bases at J, with 13 bases between the two ends. CDR3 length: 14 residues. The DNA of the CDR3 is TGTGCCAGCAGCCGCGGCCCCGGGGAAGAGACCCAGTACTTC. The encoded protein is CASSRGPGEETQYF.

This clonotype was seen more than once but under ten times. The rearrangement links TRBV11-2 to TRBJ2-7; tentative D call: TRBD2 (6 bases). The CDR3 is 14 residues long. V lost 1 base, J lost 7 bases, and 14 bases lay in between. CDR1 is SGHAT and CDR2 is FQNNGV in the germline V gene. In DNA form, the CDR3 reads TGTGCCAGCAGCTTAGGGACCCACGGAGGGGAGCAGTACTTC. It encodes CASSLGTHGGEQYF.